Presented here are 30 T cell receptor beta chains from one specimen sequenced in a study of blood T cells in healthy people across ages. PCR was performed a second time for about 6 to 12 cycles using a sample-barcoded 5' primer and a J-beta primer mix. TCRdb passed the 5' RACE reads through MiXCR, listing each CDR3 protein once. The sample contains 700,000 or so distinct CDR3 sequences, approximately 21% of which appear only once. The sequenced sample was blood. Receptors were obtained from a man between 65 and 85 years old in good health.

The J gene is TRBJ2-7, the V gene TRBV20-1; D remains unclear. The CDR3 consists of 13 residues. Germline V gene lookup returns CDR1 DFQATT and CDR2 SNEGSKA (reference sequence). V dropped 4 bases and J dropped 3 bases, with 13 bases sitting between them. CDR3 protein: CSAIQRGGYEQYF. The CDR3 bases are TGCAGTGCTATCCAGAGAGGTGGCTACGAGCAGTACTTC.

The chain recombines TRBV5-1 with TRBJ1-5; D perhaps matches TRBD1 (5 bases). This CDR3 has 15 residues. Trimming took off 0 bases at V and 5 bases at J, with 12 bases between the two ends. Germline V gene data show CDR1 as SGHRS and CDR2 as YFSETQ. The CDR3 spells CASSLDGGAHQPQHF. The CDR3, as DNA: TGCGCCAGCAGCTTGGATGGAGGGGCCCATCAGCCCCAGCATTTT.

The chain carries TRBV29-1 and TRBJ1-4; 12 bases map to TRBD1. There are 19 residues in the CDR3. Per the germline V gene, CDR1 is SQVTM and CDR2 is ANQGSEA. DNA for the CDR3: TGCAGTGCCTTATTCACCCGGGACAGGGGGCCGATTGGGAATGAAAAACTGTTTTTT. Its protein is CSALFTRDRGPIGNEKLFF.

The V gene is TRBV2, the J gene TRBJ2-5; 14 positions match TRBD2. The end of the DNA fits TRBJ2-1 better, so the J call may be wrong. CDR1 is SNHLY, CDR2 FYNNEI, per germline. The CDR3 has 15 amino acids. CDR3 loop: CASRGTSGRPNEQFF. As DNA, the CDR3 is TGTGCCAGCAGAGGGACTAGCGGGAGACCCAATGAGCAGTTCTTC.

The CDR3 bases are TGTGCCAGCAGACCAATTTACGACAGGCTTAACTATGGCTACACCTTC. This codes for CASRPIYDRLNYGYTF. The chain recombines TRBV6-2 or TRBV6-3 with TRBJ1-2; tentative D call: TRBD1 (6 bases). V lost 6 bases to trimming and J lost 1 base, with 18 bases between them. The CDR3 sequence is 16 residues long. Per the germline V gene, CDR1 is MNHEY and CDR2 is SVGEGT.

This clonotype appeared a few times. V is TRBV7-2 and J is TRBJ1-2; D remains unclear. Germline CDR1 is SGHTA and CDR2 is FQGNSA. The CDR3 runs to 16 residues. The V end lost 3 bases, the J end lost 8 bases, and 22 bases lay between the germline ends. CDR3 DNA: TGTGCCAGCAGCTTCTGGGCAGGACTCTCCTTTATCGGCTACACCTTC. Translation: CASSFWAGLSFIGYTF. Combining the CDR3 with reference TRBV7-2 and TRBJ1-2 gives the whole variable domain GAGVSQSPSNKVTEKGKDVELRCDPISGHTALYWYRQSLGQGLEFLIYFQGNSAPDKSGLPSDRFSAERTGGSVSTLTIQRTQQEDSAVYLCASSFWAGLSFIGYTFGSGTRLTVV.

This CDR3 reads CAIRDGSVAKNIQYF. CDR3 bases: TGTGCCATCAGGGATGGTAGTGTGGCCAAAAACATTCAGTACTTC. This rearrangement joins TRBV10-3 to TRBJ2-4; D uncertain. V lost 6 bases, J lost 1 base, and 13 bases lay in between. Germline CDR1 reads ENHRY; CDR2 reads SYGVKD. The CDR3 runs to 15 residues.

V usage is TRBV29-1 and J usage is TRBJ1-1; 7 positions match TRBD1. The ends lost 4 bases at V and 5 bases at J; junction bases unmatched: 4. Germline V lookup: CDR1 SQVTM, CDR2 ANQGSEA. This CDR3 comprises 12 residues. This CDR3 reads CSVGQGGTEAFF. DNA of the CDR3: TGCAGCGTTGGTCAGGGGGGGACTGAAGCTTTCTTT. Variable domain in full (rest from reference TRBV29-1 and TRBJ1-1): SAVISQKPSRDICQRGTSLTIQCQVDSQVTMMFWYRQQPGQSLTLIATANQGSEATYESGFVIDKFPISRPNLTFSTLTVSNMSPEDSSIYLCSVGQGGTEAFFGQGTRLTVV.

The CDR3: CASSYSDRHTYEQYF. CDR3 in DNA: TGTGCCAGCAGCTACAGTGATCGTCACACCTACGAGCAGTACTTC. The chain couples TRBV12-3 or TRBV12-4 to TRBJ2-7; D uncertain. This CDR3 has 15 amino acids. Trimming removed 6 bases from V and 2 bases from J, with 17 bases in between.

The chain is built from TRBV12-3 or TRBV12-4 and TRBJ1-5; 7 positions match TRBD1. After removal of 6 bases from V and 5 bases from J, the junction contained 13 bases not matched to a gene. This CDR3 is 16 amino acids long. CDR3 bases: TGTGCCAGCAGCCTACAGGGGAAAGGCGTAGATCAGCCCCAGCATTTT. Translated: CASSLQGKGVDQPQHF.

This clonotype appeared a few times. CDR3 DNA sequence: TGTGCCAGCAGCTTATCCGGGACTGCCCGTAATGAGCAGTTCTTC. This gives the protein CASSLSGTARNEQFF. The chain recombines TRBV7-2 with TRBJ2-1; maybe TRBD2 (6 bases). V was trimmed by 2 bases and J by 7 bases, leaving 15 bases between them. Germline lookup yields CDR1 SGHTA and CDR2 FQGNSA. The CDR3 sequence is 15 residues long.

The gene calls are TRBV7-2 and TRBJ2-5; 11 bases align to TRBD2. The germline V gene has CDR1 SGHTA and CDR2 FQGNSA. This CDR3 spans 14 amino acids. Trimming at V came to 7 bases and at J to 5 bases, leaving 6 bases not matched to a gene. CDR3 DNA sequence: TGTGCCAGCACCCTAAGGACTAGCGGGGAGACCCAGTACTTC. It encodes CASTLRTSGETQYF.

Here the CDR3 reads CSARGRMEETQYF. The CDR3 DNA follows: TGCAGTGCTAGGGGACGGATGGAAGAGACCCAGTACTTC. The chain couples TRBV20-1 to TRBJ2-5, with D perhaps TRBD1 or TRBD2 (5 bases each). This CDR3 is 13 amino acids long. The V gene lost 3 bases and the J gene lost 3 bases, with 11 bases spanning the gap. The V gene's germline CDR1 is DFQATT and CDR2 SNEGSKA (reference sequence).

This clonotype was seen only a few times. J is TRBJ2-1 and V is TRBV5-1; D is tentatively TRBD1 or TRBD2 (6 bases each). The V gene lost 1 base and the J gene lost 0 bases, with 23 bases spanning the gap. This CDR3 comprises 20 residues. Per the germline V gene, CDR1 is SGHRS and CDR2 is YFSETQ. CDR3 sequence reads: CASSLFVFGGGMSSYNEQFF. CDR3 nucleotides: TGCGCCAGCAGCTTGTTTGTGTTTGGGGGCGGGATGAGCTCCTACAATGAGCAGTTCTTC.

This chain uses TRBV20-1 with TRBJ2-2, with TRBD1 as a possible D gene (6 bases). Germline V gives CDR1 DFQATT, CDR2 SNEGSKA (reference sequence). This CDR3 spans 15 amino acids. V gave up 0 bases and J gave up 3 bases, with 11 bases separating them. The CDR3 loop is CSARDGKGDTGELFF. In DNA, the CDR3 is TGCAGTGCTAGAGATGGGAAGGGGGACACCGGGGAGCTGTTTTTT.

There are a few counts of this clonotype. The chain employs TRBV5-6 and TRBJ2-5; the match to TRBD1 covers 7 bases. The CDR3 consists of 14 residues. V dropped 3 bases and J dropped 2; count of bases not matched to a gene: 4. Germline loops: CDR1 SGHDT, CDR2 YYEEEE. Here the CDR3 DNA reads TGTGCCAGCAGCTCGACAGGGCGGCAAGAGACCCAGTACTTC. Translated: CASSSTGRQETQYF.

This clonotype was seen a handful of times. The rearrangement joins TRBV9 to TRBJ2-3; D remains unclear. This CDR3 comprises 12 residues. The germline V gene has CDR1 SGDLS and CDR2 YYNGEE. With 0 bases removed from V and 6 bases from J, the gap between germline ends came to 5 bases. The CDR3 DNA sequence: TGTGCCAGCAGCGTAGTGTCGGATACGCAGTATTTT. It codes for CASSVVSDTQYF.

In its sample, this clonotype was seen a few times. The chain carries TRBV3-1 and TRBJ2-5, with D perhaps TRBD1 or TRBD2 (6 bases each). The end of the DNA is better explained by TRBJ2-1, so the J call may be wrong. Germline V gene lookup returns CDR1 LGHDT and CDR2 YNNKEL (reference sequence). CDR3 length equals 18 residues. CDR3 nucleotide sequence: TGTGCCAGCAGCCAAGAAGGGGCCCAAGGGGGGCCCATCAATGAGCAGTTCTTC. Translation: CASSQEGAQGGPINEQFF.

Ten or more counts support this clonotype. This sequence joins TRBV29-1 and TRBJ2-3; D not certain. Per the germline V gene, CDR1 is SQVTM and CDR2 is ANQGSEA. V lost 6 bases, J lost 4 bases, and 5 bases lay in between. The CDR3 has 10 residues. The CDR3: CSVMADTQYF. The CDR3 coding sequence is TGCAGCGTGATGGCAGATACGCAGTATTTT.

This clonotype was found a few times. V and J are TRBV3-1 and TRBJ2-3; 10 bases align to TRBD1. The CDR3 spans 17 residues. The germline gives CDR1 LGHDT, CDR2 YNNKEL (reference sequence). J gave up 1 base and V 3 bases, and 7 bases lay outside the gene matches. The CDR3 sequence is CASSHVSGTGGTDTQYF. DNA of the CDR3: TGTGCCAGCAGCCACGTATCTGGGACAGGGGGCACAGATACGCAGTATTTT.

The rearrangement joins TRBV7-2 to TRBJ1-3; D gene unclear. The CDR3 loop spans 17 amino acids. Trimming cost V 1 base and J 2 bases, with 15 bases left between them. CDR1 is SGHTA, CDR2 FQGNSA, per germline. The CDR3 sequence: CASSLGPTSGTGNTIYF. DNA of the CDR3: TGTGCCAGCAGCTTAGGCCCTACGTCGGGAACTGGAAACACCATATATTTT.

V and J are TRBV12-3 or TRBV12-4 and TRBJ2-7; D may correspond to TRBD1 or TRBD2 (5 bases each). The CDR3 spans 14 residues. This CDR3 is CASTPGRNSYEQYV. The CDR3 DNA sequence: TGTGCCAGCACCCCGGGACGGAACTCCTATGAGCAGTACGTC.

This clonotype occurred once. J is TRBJ2-5 and V is TRBV5-5; D perhaps matches TRBD2 (5 bases). The CDR3 is 13 residues long. Germline values: CDR1 SGHKS, CDR2 YYEKEE (reference sequence). Trimming cost V 7 bases and J 9 bases, with 19 bases left between them. CDR3 sequence: CASGITRFEAQYF. The CDR3 nucleotides are TGTGCCAGCGGCATTACTAGGTTTGAGGCCCAGTACTTC.

The chain links TRBV5-1 to TRBJ2-1, with 8 bases aligning to TRBD2. This CDR3 is built from 16 residues. J lost 6 bases, V lost 4 bases, and 12 bases had no gene match. Germline V gene lookup returns CDR1 SGHRS and CDR2 YFSETQ. In DNA, the CDR3 is TGCGCCAGCAGCCCCGTAACGGGAGGGTTGACCAATGAGCAGTTCTTC. The encoded protein is CASSPVTGGLTNEQFF.

This clonotype was recorded only once. The chain links TRBV19 to TRBJ2-1, with D hard to call. V dropped 0 bases and J dropped 6 bases, with 9 bases sitting between them. The CDR3 has 14 residues. The germline V gene encodes CDR1 LNHDA and CDR2 SQIVND (reference sequence). CDR3 DNA sequence: TGTGCCAGTAGTATAGAACGGGTTGGCAATGAGCAGTTCTTC. This translates into CASSIERVGNEQFF.

The chain employs TRBV4-1 and TRBJ1-3; no firm D call. The germline V and J ends were trimmed by 0 bases and 6 bases, with 15 bases remaining between them. The CDR3 loop spans 16 amino acids. Germline assignment: CDR1 MGHRA and CDR2 YSYEKL. The CDR3 region is CASSQEGSNAENTIYF. The CDR3 region has the DNA TGCGCCAGCAGCCAAGAGGGCAGTAACGCTGAAAACACCATATATTTT.

The chain carries TRBV12-3 or TRBV12-4 and TRBJ2-2; TRBD1 aligns across 8 bases. Trimming cost V 7 bases and J 4 bases; bases outside gene matches: 8. This CDR3 contains 15 residues. Here the CDR3 DNA reads TGTGCCAGCACCGCGCAGGGGGCTCTCACCGGGGAGCTGTTTTTT. As protein: CASTAQGALTGELFF.

The table lists this clonotype with a count of one. J is TRBJ1-1 and V is TRBV6-5; unclear D gene. Trimming pared 0 bases from V and 0 bases from J, leaving 11 bases between. Germline CDR1 reads MNHEY; CDR2 reads SVGAGI. This CDR3 comprises 16 residues. The CDR3 protein is CASSYSTSSLNTEAFF. For the CDR3, the DNA is TGTGCCAGCAGTTACTCGACTTCATCCTTGAACACTGAAGCTTTCTTT.

The rearrangement joins TRBV6-1 to TRBJ1-4; D might be TRBD1 (5 bases). There are 15 residues in the CDR3. V lost 0 bases to trimming and J lost 3 bases, with 8 bases between them. Germline CDR1 and CDR2: MNHNS and SASEGT. CDR3 DNA: TGTGCCAGCAGTGAAGCGGGACGGTCTAATGAAAAACTGTTTTTT. Encoded protein: CASSEAGRSNEKLFF.

The table lists this clonotype with a few counts. This chain joins TRBV4-2 and TRBJ2-7; weak D call: TRBD2 (5 bases). CDR1 and CDR2 (germline): LGHNA, YNFKEQ. V lost 1 base and J 6 bases, leaving 13 bases between the germline ends. This CDR3 is built from 14 residues. For the CDR3, the DNA is TGTGCCAGCAGCCAAGGCGGGCAGTGGCCCGAGCAGTACTTC. It is translated as CASSQGGQWPEQYF.